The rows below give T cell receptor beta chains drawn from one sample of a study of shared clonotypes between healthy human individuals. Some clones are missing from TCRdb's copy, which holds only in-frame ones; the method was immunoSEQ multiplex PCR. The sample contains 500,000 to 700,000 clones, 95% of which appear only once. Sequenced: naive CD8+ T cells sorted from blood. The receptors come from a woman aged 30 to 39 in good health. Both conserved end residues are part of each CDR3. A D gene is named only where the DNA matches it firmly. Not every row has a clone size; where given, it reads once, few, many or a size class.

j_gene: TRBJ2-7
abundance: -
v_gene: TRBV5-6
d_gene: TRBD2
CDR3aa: CASSVSSGRPYEQYF
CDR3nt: TGTGCCAGCAGCGTGTCTAGCGGGAGACCCTACGAGCAGTACTTC

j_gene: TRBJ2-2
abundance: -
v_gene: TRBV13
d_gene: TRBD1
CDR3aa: CASSATGLNTGELFF
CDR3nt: TGTGCCAGCAGCGCGACAGGGTTGAACACCGGGGAGCTGTTTTTT

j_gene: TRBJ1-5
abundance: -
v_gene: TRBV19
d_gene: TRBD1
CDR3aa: CASSIPDRGQNQPQHF
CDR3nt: TGTGCCAGTAGTATACCTGACAGGGGTCAAAATCAGCCCCAGCATTTT

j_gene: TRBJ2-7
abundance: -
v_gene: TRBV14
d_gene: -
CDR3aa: CASSQEGRGRLSYEQYF
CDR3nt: TGTGCCAGCAGCCAAGAAGGGAGAGGGCGTCTGAGTTACGAGCAGTACTTC

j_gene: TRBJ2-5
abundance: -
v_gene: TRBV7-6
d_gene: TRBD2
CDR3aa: CASSSGTSAETQYF
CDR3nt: TGTGCCAGCAGCTCCGGGACTAGCGCAGAGACCCAGTACTTC

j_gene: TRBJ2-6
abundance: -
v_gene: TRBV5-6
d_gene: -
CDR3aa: CASSPGFFSGANVLTF
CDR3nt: TGTGCCAGCAGTCCAGGGTTCTTTTCTGGGGCCAACGTCCTGACTTTC

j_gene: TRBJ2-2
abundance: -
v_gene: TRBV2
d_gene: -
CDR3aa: CASSEYRENTGELFF
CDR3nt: TGTGCCAGCAGTGAGTACAGGGAGAACACCGGGGAGCTGTTTTTT

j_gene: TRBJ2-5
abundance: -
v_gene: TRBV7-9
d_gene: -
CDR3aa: CASSFSRPQETQYF
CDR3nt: TGTGCCAGCAGCTTTTCCCGGCCCCAAGAGACCCAGTACTTC

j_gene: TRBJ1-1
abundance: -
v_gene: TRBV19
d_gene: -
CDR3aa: CASSIRRELPAEAFF
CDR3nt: TGTGCCAGTAGTATTAGACGGGAGCTACCCGCTGAAGCTTTCTTT

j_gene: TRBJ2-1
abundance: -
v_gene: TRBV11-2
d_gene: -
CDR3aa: CASSPNTGYNEQFF
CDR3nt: TGTGCCAGCAGCCCTAATACCGGGTACAATGAGCAGTTCTTC

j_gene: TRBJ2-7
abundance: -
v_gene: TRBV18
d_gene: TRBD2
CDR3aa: CASSPSSGRPYYEQYF
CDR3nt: TGTGCCAGCTCACCTTCAAGCGGGAGACCCTACTACGAGCAGTACTTC

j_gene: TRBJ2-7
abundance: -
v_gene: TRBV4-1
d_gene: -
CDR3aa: CASSQDHARDREQYF
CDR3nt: TGCGCCAGCAGCCAAGATCACGCCAGGGATCGCGAGCAGTACTTC

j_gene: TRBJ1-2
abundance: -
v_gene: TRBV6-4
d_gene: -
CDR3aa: CASSVFCENYGYTF
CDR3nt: TGTGCCAGCAGTGTTTTTTGCGAAAACTATGGCTACACCTTC

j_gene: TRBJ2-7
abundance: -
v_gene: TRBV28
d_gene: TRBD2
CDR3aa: CASSKGLAGASYEQYF
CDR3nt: TGTGCCAGCAGTAAGGGACTAGCGGGAGCCTCATACGAGCAGTACTTC

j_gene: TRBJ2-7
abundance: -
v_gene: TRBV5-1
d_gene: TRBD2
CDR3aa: CASRTSDSYEQYF
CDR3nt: TGCGCCAGCCGTACTAGCGACTCCTACGAGCAGTACTTC

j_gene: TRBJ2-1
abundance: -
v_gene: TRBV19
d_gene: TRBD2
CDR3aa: CASSGRHGYEQFF
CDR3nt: TGTGCCAGCAGCGGGAGGCACGGCTATGAGCAGTTCTTC

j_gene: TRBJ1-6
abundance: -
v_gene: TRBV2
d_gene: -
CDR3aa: CASSDPNDMEFLHF
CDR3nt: TGTGCCAGCAGTGATCCAAACGACATGGAGTTCCTCCACTTT

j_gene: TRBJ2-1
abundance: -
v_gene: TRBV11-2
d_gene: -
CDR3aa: CASSSPLESNEQFF
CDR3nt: TGTGCCAGCAGCTCCCCCCTAGAGTCCAATGAGCAGTTCTTC

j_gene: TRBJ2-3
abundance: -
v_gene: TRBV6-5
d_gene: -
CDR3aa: CASSLEDRTDTQYF
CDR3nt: TGTGCCAGCAGTCTAGAGGACCGCACAGATACGCAGTATTTT

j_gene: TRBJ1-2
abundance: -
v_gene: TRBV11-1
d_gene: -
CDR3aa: CASSFGDAGYGYTF
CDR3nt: TGTGCCAGCAGCTTCGGGGACGCCGGCTATGGCTACACCTTC

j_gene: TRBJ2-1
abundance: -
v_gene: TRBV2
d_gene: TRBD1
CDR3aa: CASSDSSYRGRSYNEQFF
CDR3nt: TGTGCCAGCAGTGACTCGTCTTACAGGGGTCGCTCCTACAATGAGCAGTTCTTC

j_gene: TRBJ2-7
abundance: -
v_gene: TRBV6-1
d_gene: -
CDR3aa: CASSETLGDSSYEQYF
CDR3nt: TGTGCCAGCAGTGAAACACTAGGGGACTCCTCTTACGAGCAGTACTTC

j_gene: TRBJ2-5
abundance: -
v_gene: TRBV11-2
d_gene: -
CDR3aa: CASSLGWGFWEQYF
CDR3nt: TGTGCCAGCAGCTTGGGGTGGGGCTTTTGGGAGCAGTACTTC

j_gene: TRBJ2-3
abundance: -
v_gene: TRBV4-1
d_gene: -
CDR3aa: CASSRPSGLGDTQYF
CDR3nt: TGCGCCAGCAGCCGCCCCAGTGGGCTAGGGGATACGCAGTATTTT

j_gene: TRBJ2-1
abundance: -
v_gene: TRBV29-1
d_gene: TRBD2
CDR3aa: CSGQTSGRAGEQFF
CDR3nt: TGCAGCGGACAAACTAGCGGGAGGGCCGGCGAGCAGTTCTTC

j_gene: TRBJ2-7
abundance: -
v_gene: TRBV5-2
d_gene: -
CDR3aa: CASSLLGQTYEQYF
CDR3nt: TGTGCCAGCAGCTTGCTCGGACAGACCTACGAGCAGTACTTC

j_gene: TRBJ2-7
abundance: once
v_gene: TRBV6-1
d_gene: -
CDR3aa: CASSEFLAYEQYF
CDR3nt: TGTGCCAGCAGTGAATTTCTGGCCTACGAGCAGTACTTC

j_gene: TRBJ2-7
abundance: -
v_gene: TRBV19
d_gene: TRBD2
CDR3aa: CASSRGLAGGGYEQYF
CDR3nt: TGTGCCAGTAGTAGGGGACTAGCGGGAGGAGGTTACGAGCAGTACTTC

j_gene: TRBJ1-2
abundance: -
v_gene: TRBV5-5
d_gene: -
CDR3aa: CASSLLRGANYGYTF
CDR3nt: TGTGCCAGCAGCTTGCTCAGGGGAGCTAACTATGGCTACACCTTC

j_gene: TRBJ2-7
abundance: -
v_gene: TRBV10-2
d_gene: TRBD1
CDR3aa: CASSGVRQGTYEQYF
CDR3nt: TGCGCCAGCAGTGGAGTCAGACAGGGAACCTACGAGCAGTACTTC

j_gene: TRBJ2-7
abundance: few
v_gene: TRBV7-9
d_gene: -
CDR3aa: CASSSRGRAYEQYF
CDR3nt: TGTGCCAGCAGCTCCAGGGGCCGAGCCTACGAGCAGTACTTC

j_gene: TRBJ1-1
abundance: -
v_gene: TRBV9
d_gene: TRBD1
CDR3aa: CASSASGTVNTEAFF
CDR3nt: TGTGCCAGCAGCGCTTCCGGGACAGTAAACACTGAAGCTTTCTTT

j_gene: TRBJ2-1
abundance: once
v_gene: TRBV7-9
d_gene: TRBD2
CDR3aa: CASSLAAGRANEQFF
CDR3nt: TGTGCCAGCAGCTTAGCTGCCGGGAGGGCCAATGAGCAGTTCTTC

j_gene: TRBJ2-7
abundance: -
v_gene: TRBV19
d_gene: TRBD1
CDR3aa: CASSIDRGRTYEQYF
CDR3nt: TGTGCCAGTAGTATCGACAGGGGGCGGACATACGAGCAGTACTTC

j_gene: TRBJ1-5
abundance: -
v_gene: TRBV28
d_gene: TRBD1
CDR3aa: CASKDRGLQPQHF
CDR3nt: TGTGCCAGCAAGGACAGGGGGCTTCAGCCCCAGCATTTT

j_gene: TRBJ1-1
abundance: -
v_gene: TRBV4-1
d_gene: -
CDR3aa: CASSQRQGLVTEAFF
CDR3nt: TGCGCCAGCAGCCAAAGGCAGGGGCTGGTTACTGAAGCTTTCTTT

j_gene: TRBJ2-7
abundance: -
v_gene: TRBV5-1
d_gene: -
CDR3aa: CASSQGLNEQYF
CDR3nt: TGCGCCAGCAGCCAGGGGCTAAACGAGCAGTACTTC

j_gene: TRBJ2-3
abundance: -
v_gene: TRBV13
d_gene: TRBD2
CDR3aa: CASSPPLGTSGTDTQYF
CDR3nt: TGTGCCAGCAGCCCCCCGTTAGGGACTAGCGGGACGGATACGCAGTATTTT

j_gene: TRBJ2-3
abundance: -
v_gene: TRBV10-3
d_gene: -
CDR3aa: CASRLSSAGTDTQYF
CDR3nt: TGTGCCAGCCGACTCTCCAGCGCTGGCACAGATACGCAGTATTTT

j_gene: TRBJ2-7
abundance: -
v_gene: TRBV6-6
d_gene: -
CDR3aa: CASSPTGYEQYF
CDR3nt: TGTGCCAGCAGCCCGACAGGCTACGAGCAGTACTTC

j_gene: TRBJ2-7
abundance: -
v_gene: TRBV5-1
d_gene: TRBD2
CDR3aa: CASSPSGSMGIEQYF
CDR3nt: TGCGCCAGCAGCCCTAGCGGGAGTATGGGGATCGAGCAGTACTTC

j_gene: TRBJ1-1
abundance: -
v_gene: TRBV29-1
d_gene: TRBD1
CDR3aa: CSVETGTGVTEAFF
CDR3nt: TGCAGCGTAGAGACCGGGACAGGGGTTACTGAAGCTTTCTTT

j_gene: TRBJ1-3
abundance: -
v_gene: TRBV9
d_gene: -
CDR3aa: CASSVALGASGNTIYF
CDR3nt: TGTGCCAGCAGCGTAGCCCTCGGGGCCTCTGGAAACACCATATATTTT

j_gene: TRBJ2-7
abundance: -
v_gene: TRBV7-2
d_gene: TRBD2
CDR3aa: CASSSSGGSYEQYF
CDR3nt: TGTGCCAGCAGCTCTAGCGGGGGCTCCTACGAGCAGTACTTC